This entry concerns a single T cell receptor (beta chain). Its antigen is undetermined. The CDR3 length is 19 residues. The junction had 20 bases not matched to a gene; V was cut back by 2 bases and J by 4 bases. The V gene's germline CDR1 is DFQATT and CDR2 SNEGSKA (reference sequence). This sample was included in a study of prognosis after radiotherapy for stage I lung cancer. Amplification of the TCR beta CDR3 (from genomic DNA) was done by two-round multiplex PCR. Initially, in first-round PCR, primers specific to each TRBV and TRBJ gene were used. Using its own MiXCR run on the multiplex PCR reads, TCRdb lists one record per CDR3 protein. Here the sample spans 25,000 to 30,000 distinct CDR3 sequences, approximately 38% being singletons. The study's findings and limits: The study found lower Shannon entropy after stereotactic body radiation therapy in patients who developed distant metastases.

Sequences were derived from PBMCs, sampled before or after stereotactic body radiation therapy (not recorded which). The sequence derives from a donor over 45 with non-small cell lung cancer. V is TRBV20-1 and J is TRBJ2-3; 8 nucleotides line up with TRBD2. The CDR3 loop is CSARYTPSAGSGTPDTQYF. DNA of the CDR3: TGCAGTGCTAGATATACCCCCTCCGCCGGTAGCGGGACCCCAGATACGCAGTATTTT.